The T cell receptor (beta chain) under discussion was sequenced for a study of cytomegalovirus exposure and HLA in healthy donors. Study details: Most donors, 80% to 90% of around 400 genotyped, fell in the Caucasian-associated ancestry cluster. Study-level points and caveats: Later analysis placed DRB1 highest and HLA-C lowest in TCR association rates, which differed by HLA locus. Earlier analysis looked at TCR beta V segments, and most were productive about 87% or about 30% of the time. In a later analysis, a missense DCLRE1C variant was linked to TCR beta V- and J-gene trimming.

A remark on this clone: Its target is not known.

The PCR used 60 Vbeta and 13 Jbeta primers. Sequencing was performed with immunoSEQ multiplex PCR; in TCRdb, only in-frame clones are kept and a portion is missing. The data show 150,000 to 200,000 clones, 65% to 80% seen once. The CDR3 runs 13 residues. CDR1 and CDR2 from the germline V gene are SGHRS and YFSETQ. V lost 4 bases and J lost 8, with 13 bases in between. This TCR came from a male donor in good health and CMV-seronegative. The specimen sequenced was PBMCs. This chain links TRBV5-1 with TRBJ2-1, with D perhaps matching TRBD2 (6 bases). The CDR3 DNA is TGCGCCAGCAGCACGGGACTGGGGGATGAGCAGTTCTTC. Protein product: CASSTGLGDEQFF.